This T cell receptor (beta chain) was observed in a study of cytomegalovirus exposure and HLA in healthy donors. Study context: A data release that came early held approximately 85 million unique TCRs from HLA-typed donors.

V was shortened by 0 bases and J by 9 bases, with 9 bases between the two germline ends. This CDR3 comprises 12 residues. The germline V gene has CDR1 GTSNPN and CDR2 SVGIG (reference sequence). Findings and caveats of the study: Investigators reported about 160 TCR beta chains as tied to cytomegalovirus.

Use of 60 Vbeta and 13 Jbeta primers characterized the PCR. Sequencing used immunoSEQ multiplex PCR; TCRdb keeps in-frame clones, though not all of them. The sample lists over 200,000 clones; around 75% were seen once. Note on this clone: Its cognate antigen is unknown.

The V call is TRBV30, the J call TRBJ2-4; perhaps TRBD1 as D (6 bases). This clonotype originated in a woman between 25 and 40 years old in good health and CMV-seronegative. The sequenced sample was PBMCs. The CDR3 DNA sequence: TGTGCCTGGAGTGTACGGACAGCCATTCAGTACTTC. Its translation is CAWSVRTAIQYF.